This T cell receptor beta chain was sequenced in a study of T cells after yellow fever vaccination. Study-level results: A secondary response was less intense yet reached its peak sooner, at day 5 versus 15.

For TCR, cDNA came from 5'RACE template switching, which added a universal primer site and UMIs. TCRdb re-derived calls from the 5' RACE reads in MiXCR, one entry per CDR3 protein. Of 400,000 or so distinct CDR3 sequences listed, approximately 6% are singletons. Trimming cost V 7 bases and J 3 bases, with 13 bases left between them. The CDR3 has 12 amino acids. Germline CDR1 SQVTM, CDR2 ANQGSEA. The sample holds a few counts of this clonotype. Its antigen is unidentified. The genes are TRBV29-1 and TRBJ2-7; D perhaps matches TRBD1 (6 bases). This TCR was recovered from a man aged 30 to 45 who received the YFV17D yellow fever vaccine. The sequencing here drew on PBMCs, taken 5 days after the yellow fever booster vaccination. Here the CDR3 reads CSARGQFYEQYF. DNA for the CDR3: TGCAGCGCTAGAGGACAGTTCTACGAGCAGTACTTC.